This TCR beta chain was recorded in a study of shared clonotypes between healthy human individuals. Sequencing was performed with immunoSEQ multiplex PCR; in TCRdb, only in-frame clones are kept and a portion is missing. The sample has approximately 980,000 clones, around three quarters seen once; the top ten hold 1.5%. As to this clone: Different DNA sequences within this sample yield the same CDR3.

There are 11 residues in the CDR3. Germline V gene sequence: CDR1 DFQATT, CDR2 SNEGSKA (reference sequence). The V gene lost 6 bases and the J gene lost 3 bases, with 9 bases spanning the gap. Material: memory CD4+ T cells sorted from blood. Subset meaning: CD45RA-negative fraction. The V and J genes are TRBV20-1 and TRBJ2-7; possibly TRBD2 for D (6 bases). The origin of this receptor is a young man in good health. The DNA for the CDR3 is TGCAGTGCCGTCGGGAGCTACGAGCAGTACTTC. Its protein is CSAVGSYEQYF.